This T cell receptor beta chain was recorded in a study of blood T cell repertoires in COVID-19. Study details: COVID-19 samples from acute and convalescent phases originated in the United States, Italy and Spain.

Seattle's cohort entered during active infection and was followed longitudinally. Authors' processing steps: Reference gene primer amplification yielded estimated nucleated cell counts. Repertoires were generated with immunoSEQ multiplex PCR, while TCRdb's copy carries only in-frame clones and drops some. The V and J calls and clone size were taken over from that table, and D and trimming were inferred from the DNA. The table has roughly 190,000 clones, 94% seen once. V was clipped by 5 bases and J by 0 bases; unmatched bases: 7. Germline lookup yields CDR1 KGHSH and CDR2 LQKENI. The CDR3 is made up of 15 amino acids.

The source is a man aged 25 to 45 with COVID-19, enrolled during active disease. The sample consisted of peripheral blood. The chain employs TRBV18 and TRBJ2-7; 7 positions agree with TRBD1. The CDR3 here is CASSYTRDSSYEQYF. The DNA for the CDR3 is TGTGCCAGCTCATATACCCGGGACAGCTCCTACGAGCAGTACTTC. Based on the CDR3 plus reference TRBV18 and TRBJ2-7, the full variable domain is NAGVMQNPRHLVRRRGQEARLRCSPMKGHSHVYWYRQLPEEGLKFMVYLQKENIIDESGMPKERFSAEFPKEGPSILRIQQVVRGDSAAYFCASSYTRDSSYEQYFGPGTRLTVT.